This is a list of T cell receptor beta chains from one sample in a study of blood T cell repertoires in COVID-19. Profiled with immunoSEQ multiplex PCR; TCRdb holds only in-frame clones, not every one. The sample carries about 140,000 clones, roughly 85% recorded once. Material for sequencing was peripheral blood. The receptors stem from a man aged 55 to 70 with acute or convalescent COVID-19. Both conserved end residues are part of each CDR3. A D gene is named only where the DNA matches it firmly. Expanded clones get a size class; other rows say once, few or many, or leave the size out.

v_call: TRBV11-2
d_call: TRBD1
clone_size: once
j_call: TRBJ2-7
cdr3_aa: CASERQGFLLEQYF
cdr3_nt: TGTGCCAGCGAGCGACAGGGGTTTCTTCTTGAGCAGTACTTC

v_call: TRBV29-1
d_call: TRBD1
clone_size: .
j_call: TRBJ1-5
cdr3_aa: CSVGTGRGQPQHF
cdr3_nt: TGCAGCGTGGGGACAGGTCGCGGTCAGCCCCAGCATTTT

v_call: TRBV7-8
d_call: TRBD2
clone_size: once
j_call: TRBJ2-7
cdr3_aa: CASSFRLAGDHEQYF
cdr3_nt: TGTGCCAGCAGCTTCCGACTAGCGGGAGACCACGAGCAGTACTTC

v_call: TRBV4-3
d_call: TRBD1
clone_size: few
j_call: TRBJ1-5
cdr3_aa: CASSQETGHSNQPQHF
cdr3_nt: TGCGCCAGCAGCCAAGAGACAGGGCACAGCAATCAGCCCCAGCATTTT

v_call: TRBV18
d_call: .
clone_size: few
j_call: TRBJ2-7
cdr3_aa: CASSPQSYEQYF
cdr3_nt: TGTGCCAGCTCACCCCAGTCCTACGAGCAGTACTTC

v_call: TRBV24-1
d_call: .
clone_size: once
j_call: TRBJ2-3
cdr3_aa: CATSDLARVGTDTQYF
cdr3_nt: TGTGCCACCAGTGATTTAGCCAGGGTGGGAACAGATACGCAGTATTTT

v_call: TRBV6-6
d_call: .
clone_size: .
j_call: TRBJ1-1
cdr3_aa: CASSLSRGTEAFF
cdr3_nt: TGTGCCAGCAGTTTATCACGAGGGACTGAAGCTTTCTTT

v_call: TRBV7-2
d_call: .
clone_size: .
j_call: TRBJ2-1
cdr3_aa: CASSLVQGSYNEQFF
cdr3_nt: TGTGCCAGCAGCTTAGTTCAGGGCTCCTACAATGAGCAGTTCTTC

v_call: TRBV10-3
d_call: .
clone_size: few
j_call: TRBJ1-5
cdr3_aa: CAISETRGQPQHF
cdr3_nt: TGTGCCATCAGTGAGACCAGGGGTCAGCCCCAGCATTTT

v_call: TRBV30
d_call: .
clone_size: .
j_call: TRBJ1-1
cdr3_aa: CAWSATGVEAFF
cdr3_nt: TGTGCCTGGAGTGCTACCGGGGTTGAAGCTTTCTTT

v_call: TRBV9
d_call: .
clone_size: .
j_call: TRBJ2-1
cdr3_aa: CASSVRLINEQFF
cdr3_nt: TGTGCCAGCAGCGTTAGACTGATAAATGAGCAGTTCTTC

v_call: TRBV12-3/TRBV12-4
d_call: .
clone_size: .
j_call: TRBJ2-2
cdr3_aa: CASSLLTGELFF
cdr3_nt: TGTGCCAGCAGTCTATTGACCGGGGAGCTGTTTTTT

v_call: TRBV23-1
d_call: .
clone_size: once
j_call: TRBJ1-1
cdr3_aa: CASRQTQNTEAFF
cdr3_nt: TGCGCCAGTCGACAGACCCAGAACACTGAAGCTTTCTTT

v_call: TRBV5-5
d_call: TRBD2
clone_size: .
j_call: TRBJ2-3
cdr3_aa: CASSKREGDTQYF
cdr3_nt: TGTGCCAGCAGCAAGCGGGAGGGAGATACGCAGTATTTT

v_call: TRBV4-3
d_call: .
clone_size: .
j_call: TRBJ1-6
cdr3_aa: CASSQDTRGSSYNSPLHF
cdr3_nt: TGCGCCAGCAGCCAAGATACGAGGGGGAGCTCCTATAATTCACCCCTCCACTTT

v_call: TRBV11-2
d_call: .
clone_size: .
j_call: TRBJ1-1
cdr3_aa: CASSLWAASNTEAFF
cdr3_nt: TGTGCCAGCAGCTTATGGGCAGCTTCGAACACTGAAGCTTTCTTT

v_call: TRBV6-5
d_call: .
clone_size: .
j_call: TRBJ2-5
cdr3_aa: CASSRDIQETQYF
cdr3_nt: TGTGCCAGCAGCCGGGACATTCAAGAGACCCAGTACTTC

v_call: TRBV5-1
d_call: .
clone_size: once
j_call: TRBJ1-2
cdr3_aa: CASSPGPEGGYTF
cdr3_nt: TGCGCCAGCAGCCCGGGACCGGAGGGAGGCTACACCTTC

v_call: TRBV30
d_call: .
clone_size: .
j_call: TRBJ2-7
cdr3_aa: CAWSKSGYEQYF
cdr3_nt: TGTGCCTGGAGTAAATCCGGGTACGAGCAGTACTTC

v_call: TRBV28
d_call: .
clone_size: .
j_call: TRBJ1-1
cdr3_aa: CASRRGMNTEAFF
cdr3_nt: TGTGCCAGCCGGAGGGGAATGAACACTGAAGCTTTCTTT

v_call: TRBV7-9
d_call: .
clone_size: .
j_call: TRBJ1-4
cdr3_aa: CASSLSLEKLFF
cdr3_nt: TGTGCCAGCAGCTTATCTCTTGAAAAACTGTTTTTT

v_call: TRBV6-5
d_call: .
clone_size: .
j_call: TRBJ1-1
cdr3_aa: CASRDSKFEAFF
cdr3_nt: TGTGCCAGCAGGGACAGTAAATTTGAAGCTTTCTTT

v_call: TRBV5-1
d_call: .
clone_size: few
j_call: TRBJ1-5
cdr3_aa: CASSLGLAGNQPQHF
cdr3_nt: TGCGCCAGCAGCTTGGGTTTGGCGGGTAATCAGCCCCAGCATTTT

v_call: TRBV6-5
d_call: .
clone_size: .
j_call: TRBJ1-1
cdr3_aa: CASSYGGAAFF
cdr3_nt: TGTGCCAGCAGTTACGGGGGGGCCGCTTTCTTT

v_call: TRBV28
d_call: TRBD1
clone_size: .
j_call: TRBJ1-5
cdr3_aa: CASSPNPALTGGVQPQHF
cdr3_nt: TGTGCCAGCAGTCCGAACCCCGCTCTTACAGGGGGCGTTCAGCCCCAGCATTTT

v_call: TRBV6-2/TRBV6-3
d_call: .
clone_size: .
j_call: TRBJ2-5
cdr3_aa: CASSPGLQTQYF
cdr3_nt: TGTGCCAGCAGTCCGGGACTTCAGACCCAGTACTTC

v_call: TRBV18
d_call: TRBD1
clone_size: .
j_call: TRBJ2-2
cdr3_aa: CASSPPQGAGELFF
cdr3_nt: TGTGCCAGCTCACCACCACAGGGGGCCGGGGAGCTGTTTTTT

v_call: TRBV18
d_call: TRBD1
clone_size: .
j_call: TRBJ1-4
cdr3_aa: CASSPQGTDEKLFF
cdr3_nt: TGTGCCAGCTCACCCCAGGGGACAGATGAAAAACTGTTTTTT

v_call: TRBV10-2
d_call: .
clone_size: .
j_call: TRBJ1-2
cdr3_aa: CASSNTAGLGYTF
cdr3_nt: TGCGCCAGCAGTAACACAGCAGGGCTTGGCTACACCTTC

v_call: TRBV29-1
d_call: .
clone_size: .
j_call: TRBJ1-1
cdr3_aa: CSVRQTNTEAFF
cdr3_nt: TGCAGCGTCCGACAGACGAACACTGAAGCTTTCTTT

v_call: TRBV30
d_call: .
clone_size: .
j_call: TRBJ1-2
cdr3_aa: CAWSVPQGPADGYTF
cdr3_nt: TGTGCCTGGAGTGTACCTCAGGGGCCGGCGGATGGCTACACCTTC

v_call: TRBV4-3
d_call: TRBD1
clone_size: .
j_call: TRBJ2-7
cdr3_aa: CASSLGRDRATYEQYF
cdr3_nt: TGCGCCAGCAGCCTCGGAAGGGACAGGGCAACCTACGAGCAGTACTTC

v_call: TRBV6-5
d_call: .
clone_size: .
j_call: TRBJ2-3
cdr3_aa: CATFLTSTVADTQYF
cdr3_nt: TGTGCCACCTTCCTCACTAGTACGGTCGCAGATACGCAGTATTTT

v_call: TRBV4-2
d_call: .
clone_size: .
j_call: TRBJ1-5
cdr3_aa: CASSQELGVGNQPQHF
cdr3_nt: TGTGCCAGCAGCCAAGAGCTCGGGGTCGGCAATCAGCCCCAGCATTTT

v_call: TRBV19
d_call: .
clone_size: .
j_call: TRBJ2-1
cdr3_aa: CASSSRAGASLYNEQFF
cdr3_nt: TGTGCCAGTAGTAGTCGTGCAGGGGCCAGTCTATACAATGAGCAGTTCTTC

v_call: TRBV19
d_call: .
clone_size: .
j_call: TRBJ2-3
cdr3_aa: CASSIAAITDTQYF
cdr3_nt: TGTGCCAGTAGTATCGCGGCGATCACAGATACGCAGTATTTT

v_call: TRBV2
d_call: .
clone_size: .
j_call: TRBJ1-1
cdr3_aa: CASSGTDWNTEAFF
cdr3_nt: TGTGCCAGCAGCGGAACGGACTGGAACACTGAAGCTTTCTTT

v_call: TRBV11-2
d_call: TRBD2
clone_size: .
j_call: TRBJ2-4
cdr3_aa: CASSSFLAGGLAKNIQYF
cdr3_nt: TGTGCCAGCAGCTCGTTTCTAGCGGGAGGTCTAGCCAAAAACATTCAGTACTTC

v_call: TRBV5-1
d_call: .
clone_size: .
j_call: TRBJ2-7
cdr3_aa: CASSPEDGHYEQYF
cdr3_nt: TGCGCCAGCAGCCCGGAGGACGGGCACTACGAGCAGTACTTC

v_call: TRBV7-2
d_call: TRBD1
clone_size: .
j_call: TRBJ1-1
cdr3_aa: CASSSTGGSTEAFF
cdr3_nt: TGTGCCAGCAGCTCGACAGGGGGAAGCACTGAAGCTTTCTTT

v_call: TRBV28
d_call: TRBD1
clone_size: .
j_call: TRBJ1-2
cdr3_aa: CASSPPGQGLKGYTF
cdr3_nt: TGTGCCAGCAGTCCTCCGGGACAGGGTTTGAAAGGCTACACCTTC

v_call: TRBV7-2
d_call: .
clone_size: .
j_call: TRBJ2-3
cdr3_aa: CASSLAQGSTDTQYF
cdr3_nt: TGTGCCAGCAGCTTAGCCCAGGGAAGCACAGATACGCAGTATTTT

v_call: TRBV18
d_call: TRBD1
clone_size: .
j_call: TRBJ1-3
cdr3_aa: CASSLGTGASGNTIYF
cdr3_nt: TGTGCCAGCTCTCTCGGGACAGGGGCCTCTGGAAACACCATATATTTT

v_call: TRBV19
d_call: .
clone_size: few
j_call: TRBJ1-3
cdr3_aa: CASSPPGRAFSGNTIYF
cdr3_nt: TGTGCCAGTAGTCCCCCGGGTCGTGCCTTCTCTGGAAACACCATATATTTT

v_call: TRBV18
d_call: .
clone_size: .
j_call: TRBJ1-2
cdr3_aa: CASSRDSSRYGYTF
cdr3_nt: TGTGCCAGCTCACGCGACAGTAGCCGCTATGGCTACACCTTC

v_call: TRBV30
d_call: TRBD1
clone_size: .
j_call: TRBJ1-1
cdr3_aa: CAWSGQGFTEAFF
cdr3_nt: TGTGCCTGGAGTGGACAGGGATTCACTGAAGCTTTCTTT

v_call: TRBV4-1
d_call: .
clone_size: once
j_call: TRBJ1-5
cdr3_aa: CASSSSGGTRGQPQHF
cdr3_nt: TGCGCCAGCAGCTCATCCGGAGGGACGAGGGGTCAGCCCCAGCATTTT

v_call: TRBV5-1
d_call: TRBD1
clone_size: .
j_call: TRBJ1-6
cdr3_aa: CASSSTGGYSSPLHF
cdr3_nt: TGCGCCAGCAGCTCGACAGGGGGTTATAGTTCACCCCTCCACTTT

v_call: TRBV19
d_call: TRBD1
clone_size: .
j_call: TRBJ1-1
cdr3_aa: CASSIGDRVTEAFF
cdr3_nt: TGTGCCAGTAGTATCGGGGACAGGGTGACTGAAGCTTTCTTT

v_call: TRBV24-1
d_call: .
clone_size: few
j_call: TRBJ2-1
cdr3_aa: CATSDNRESYNEQFF
cdr3_nt: TGTGCCACCAGTGATAACAGGGAATCCTACAATGAGCAGTTCTTC

v_call: TRBV19
d_call: TRBD1
clone_size: .
j_call: TRBJ2-7
cdr3_aa: CASSKGQGPYEQYF
cdr3_nt: TGTGCCAGTAGTAAGGGACAGGGGCCCTACGAGCAGTACTTC

v_call: TRBV2
d_call: .
clone_size: once
j_call: TRBJ2-7
cdr3_aa: CASKLSYEQYF
cdr3_nt: TGTGCCAGCAAACTCTCGTACGAGCAGTACTTC

v_call: TRBV28
d_call: .
clone_size: .
j_call: TRBJ2-2
cdr3_aa: CASSPQGPKNTGELFF
cdr3_nt: TGTGCCAGCAGTCCACAGGGTCCGAAGAACACCGGGGAGCTGTTTTTT

v_call: TRBV20-1
d_call: TRBD1
clone_size: few
j_call: TRBJ2-1
cdr3_aa: CSATDRAQFF
cdr3_nt: TGCAGTGCCACGGACAGGGCACAGTTCTTC

v_call: TRBV6-5
d_call: .
clone_size: .
j_call: TRBJ2-2
cdr3_aa: CASRPHRVISGELFF
cdr3_nt: TGTGCCAGCAGACCTCACAGGGTTATAAGCGGGGAGCTGTTTTTT